The entry below describes one TCR beta chain. The antigen remains unidentified. The sample comes from a study of vaccination and CD4 T cells after COVID-19. Looking at the study overall: The study collected post-vaccine samples a median roughly 75 days after dose two, with a range of 14 to 241.

The Oncomine TCR Beta short-read assay was applied to DNA of cultured CD4+ T cells. From CD4+ T cells that had been cultured, genomic DNA was extracted. TCRdb ran MiXCR on the PCR reads and lists one entry per CDR3 protein. The sample has thousands of distinct CDR3 sequences; 45% to 60% are singletons. Treatment given: approximately nine-day PBMC culture with coronavirus spike peptide pools or control peptides (ViraFEST assay). The CDR3 is 14 residues long. The germline V gene encodes CDR1 SGHRS and CDR2 YFSETQ. V dropped 3 bases and J dropped 6 bases, with 15 bases sitting between them. The clonotype was recovered from a human donor who had recovered from COVID-19. Sequencing input: CD4+ T cells from blood, cultured in vitro. The rearrangement joins TRBV5-1 to TRBJ1-2; the D is unclear. CDR3 nucleotide sequence: TGCGCCAGCAGCTGGAACGGGAGGCCGGATGGCTACACCTTC. As protein: CASSWNGRPDGYTF.